This T cell receptor (beta chain) was found in a study of blood T cell repertoires in COVID-19. Sequenced by immunoSEQ multiplex PCR; TCRdb stores in-frame clones only, minus some. The sample lists 250,000 to 350,000 clones; around 89% were seen once. The germline gives CDR1 SGHRS, CDR2 YFSETQ. V lost 4 bases, J lost 5 bases, and 18 bases lay in between. This CDR3 is 15 amino acids long. This receptor was obtained from a woman younger than 35 who had recovered from COVID-19. The gene calls are TRBV5-1 and TRBJ1-1; D is undetermined. The sequenced sample was PBMCs or T cells enriched from blood (not recorded which). Here the CDR3 DNA reads TGCGCCAGCAGCCCGAAGCCGACACGTGAAACTGAAGCTTTCTTT. The encoded protein is CASSPKPTRETEAFF.